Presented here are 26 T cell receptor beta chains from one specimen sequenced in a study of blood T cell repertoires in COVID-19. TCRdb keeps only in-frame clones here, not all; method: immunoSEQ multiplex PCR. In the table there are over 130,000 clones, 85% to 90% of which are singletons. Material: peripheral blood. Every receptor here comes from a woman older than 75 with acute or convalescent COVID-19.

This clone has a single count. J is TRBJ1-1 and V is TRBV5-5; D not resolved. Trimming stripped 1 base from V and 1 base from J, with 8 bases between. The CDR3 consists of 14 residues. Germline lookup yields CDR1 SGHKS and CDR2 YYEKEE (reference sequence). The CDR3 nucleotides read TGTGCCAGCAGCTTGTCACAATCGAACACTGAAGCTTTCTTT. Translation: CASSLSQSNTEAFF.

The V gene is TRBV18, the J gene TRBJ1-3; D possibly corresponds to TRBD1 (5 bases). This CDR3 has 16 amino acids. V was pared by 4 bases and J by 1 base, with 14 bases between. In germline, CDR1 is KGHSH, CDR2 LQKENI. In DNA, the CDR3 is TGTGCCAGCTCACATGCCCCCCAGGGTTCTGGAAACACCATATATTTT. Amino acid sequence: CASSHAPQGSGNTIYF.

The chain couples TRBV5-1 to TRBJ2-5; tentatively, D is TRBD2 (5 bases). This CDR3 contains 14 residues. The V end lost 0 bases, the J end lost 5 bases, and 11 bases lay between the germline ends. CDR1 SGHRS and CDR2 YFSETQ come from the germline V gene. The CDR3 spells CASSLAGNKETQYF. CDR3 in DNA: TGCGCCAGCAGCTTGGCCGGGAATAAGGAGACCCAGTACTTC.

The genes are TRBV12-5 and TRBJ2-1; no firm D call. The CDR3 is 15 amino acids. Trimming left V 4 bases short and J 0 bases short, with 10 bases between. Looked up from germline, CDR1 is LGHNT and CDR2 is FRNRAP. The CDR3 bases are TGTGCTAGTGGTTCGCCCCGCGGCTCCTACAATGAGCAGTTCTTC. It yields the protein CASGSPRGSYNEQFF.

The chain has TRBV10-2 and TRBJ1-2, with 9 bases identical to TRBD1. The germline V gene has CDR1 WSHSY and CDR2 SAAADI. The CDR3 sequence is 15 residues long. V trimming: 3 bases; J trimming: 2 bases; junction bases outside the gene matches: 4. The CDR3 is CASSDRTGANYGYTF. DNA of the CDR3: TGCGCCAGCAGTGATCGGACAGGGGCCAACTATGGCTACACCTTC.

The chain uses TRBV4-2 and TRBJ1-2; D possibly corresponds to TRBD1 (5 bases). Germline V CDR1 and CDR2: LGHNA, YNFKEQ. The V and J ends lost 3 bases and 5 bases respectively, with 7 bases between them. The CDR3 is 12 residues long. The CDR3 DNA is TGTGCCAGCAGCCATGGGGCGTATGGCTACACCTTC. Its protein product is CASSHGAYGYTF.

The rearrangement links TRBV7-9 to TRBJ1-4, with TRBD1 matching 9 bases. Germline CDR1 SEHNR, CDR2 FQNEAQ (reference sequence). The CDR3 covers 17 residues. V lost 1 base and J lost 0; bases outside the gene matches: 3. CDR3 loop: CASSLGGTGPTNEKLFF. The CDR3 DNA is TGTGCCAGCAGCTTAGGGGGGACAGGGCCAACTAATGAAAAACTGTTTTTT.

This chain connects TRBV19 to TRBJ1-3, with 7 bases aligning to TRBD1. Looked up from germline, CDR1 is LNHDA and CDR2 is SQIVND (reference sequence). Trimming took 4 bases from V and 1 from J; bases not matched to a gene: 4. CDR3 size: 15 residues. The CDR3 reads CASSRKGQSGNTIYF. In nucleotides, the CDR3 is TGTGCCAGTAGTAGGAAGGGACAGTCTGGAAACACCATATATTTT. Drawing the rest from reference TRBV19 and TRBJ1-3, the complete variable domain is DGGITQSPKYLFRKEGQNVTLSCEQNLNHDAMYWYRQDPGQGLRLIYYSQIVNDFQKGDIAEGYSVSREKKESFPLTVTSAQKNPTAFYLCASSRKGQSGNTIYFGEGSWLTVV.

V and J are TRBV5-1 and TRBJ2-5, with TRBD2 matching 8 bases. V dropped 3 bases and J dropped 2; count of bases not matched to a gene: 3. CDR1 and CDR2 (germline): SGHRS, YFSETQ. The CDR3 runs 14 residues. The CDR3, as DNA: TGCGCCAGCAGCTACGGACTAGCTCAAGAGACCCAGTACTTC. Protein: CASSYGLAQETQYF.

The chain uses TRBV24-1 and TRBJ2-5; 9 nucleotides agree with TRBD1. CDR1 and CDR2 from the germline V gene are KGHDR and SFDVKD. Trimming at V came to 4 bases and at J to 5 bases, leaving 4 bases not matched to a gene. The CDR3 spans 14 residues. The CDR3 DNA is TGTGCCACCAGTGAGGGACAGGGAGGTGAGACCCAGTACTTC. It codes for CATSEGQGGETQYF.

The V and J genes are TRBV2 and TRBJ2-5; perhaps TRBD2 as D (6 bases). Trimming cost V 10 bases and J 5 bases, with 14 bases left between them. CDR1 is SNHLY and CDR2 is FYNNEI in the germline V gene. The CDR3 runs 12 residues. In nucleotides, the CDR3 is TGTGCCATCCTTGTGGGGAGGGAGACCCAGTACTTC. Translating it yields CAILVGRETQYF. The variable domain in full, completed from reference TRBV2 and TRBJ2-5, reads EPEVTQTPSHQVTQMGQEVILRCVPISNHLYFYWYRQILGQKVEFLVSFYNNEISEKSEIFDDQFSVERPDGSNFTLKIRSTKLEDSAMYFCAILVGRETQYFGPGTRLLVL.

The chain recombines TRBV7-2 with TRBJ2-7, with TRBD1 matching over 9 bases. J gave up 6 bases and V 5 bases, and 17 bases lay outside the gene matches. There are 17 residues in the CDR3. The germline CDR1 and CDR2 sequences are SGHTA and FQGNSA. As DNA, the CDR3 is TGTGCCAGCAGCCCCTCGGTCGGGACAGGGACAGGGCCCGAGCAGTACTTC. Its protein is CASSPSVGTGTGPEQYF.

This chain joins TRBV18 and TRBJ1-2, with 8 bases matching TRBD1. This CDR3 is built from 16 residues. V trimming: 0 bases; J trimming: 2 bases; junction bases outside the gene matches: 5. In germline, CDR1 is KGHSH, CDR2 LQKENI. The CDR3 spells CASSPPRTGINYGYTF. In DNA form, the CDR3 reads TGTGCCAGCTCACCACCACGGACAGGGATAAACTATGGCTACACCTTC. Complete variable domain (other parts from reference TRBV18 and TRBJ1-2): NAGVMQNPRHLVRRRGQEARLRCSPMKGHSHVYWYRQLPEEGLKFMVYLQKENIIDESGMPKERFSAEFPKEGPSILRIQQVVRGDSAAYFCASSPPRTGINYGYTFGSGTRLTVV.

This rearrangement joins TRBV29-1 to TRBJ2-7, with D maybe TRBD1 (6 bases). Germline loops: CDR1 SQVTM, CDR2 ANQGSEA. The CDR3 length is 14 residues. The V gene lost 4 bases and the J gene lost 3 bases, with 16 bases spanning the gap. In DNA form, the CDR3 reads TGCAGCGTTGGGGGGACACTCAACTTCTACGAGCAGTACTTC. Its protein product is CSVGGTLNFYEQYF.

CDR3 bases: TGTGCCAGCAGTTTCGGACAGGGATCTAACTATGGCTACACCTTC. The encoded protein is CASSFGQGSNYGYTF. This chain links TRBV27 with TRBJ1-2, with 8 bases matching TRBD1. CDR1 and CDR2 (germline): MNHEY, SMNVEV (reference sequence). Losses at the gene ends were 3 bases for V and 0 bases for J; bases not matched to a gene: 3. The CDR3 consists of 15 residues.

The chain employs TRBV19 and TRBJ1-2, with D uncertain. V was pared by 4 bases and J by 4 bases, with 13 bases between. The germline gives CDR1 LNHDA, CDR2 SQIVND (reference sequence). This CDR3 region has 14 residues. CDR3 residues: CASSNGGEVYGYTF. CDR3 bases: TGTGCCAGTAGTAATGGCGGGGAGGTCTATGGCTACACCTTC.

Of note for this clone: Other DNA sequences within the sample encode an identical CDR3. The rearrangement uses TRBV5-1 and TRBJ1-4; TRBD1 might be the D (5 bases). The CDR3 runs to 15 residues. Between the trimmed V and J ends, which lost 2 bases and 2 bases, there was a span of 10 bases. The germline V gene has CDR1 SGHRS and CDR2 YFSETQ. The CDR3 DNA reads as TGCGCCAGCAGCTTAACGGGGGAGACTAATGAAAAACTGTTTTTT. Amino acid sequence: CASSLTGETNEKLFF.

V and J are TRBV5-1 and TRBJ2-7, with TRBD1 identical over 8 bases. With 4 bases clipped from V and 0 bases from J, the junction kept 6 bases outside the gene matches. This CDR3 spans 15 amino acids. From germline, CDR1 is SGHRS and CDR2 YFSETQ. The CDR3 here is CASSTRQGSSYEQYF. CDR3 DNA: TGCGCCAGCAGCACCCGACAGGGGAGCTCCTACGAGCAGTACTTC.

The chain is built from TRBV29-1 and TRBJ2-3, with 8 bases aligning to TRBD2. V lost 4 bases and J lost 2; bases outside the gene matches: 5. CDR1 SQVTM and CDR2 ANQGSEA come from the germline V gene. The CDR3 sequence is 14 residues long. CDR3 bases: TGCAGCGTTGCGAAGCGGGGGATCACAGATACGCAGTATTTT. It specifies CSVAKRGITDTQYF.

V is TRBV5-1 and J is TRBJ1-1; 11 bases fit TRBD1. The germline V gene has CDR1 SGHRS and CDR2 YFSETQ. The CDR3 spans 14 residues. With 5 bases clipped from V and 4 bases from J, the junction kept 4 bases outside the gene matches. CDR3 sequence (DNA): TGCGCCAGCAGATCCGGACAGGGGGCCACTGAAGCTTTCTTT. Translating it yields CASRSGQGATEAFF. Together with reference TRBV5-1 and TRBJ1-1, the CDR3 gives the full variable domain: KAGVTQTPRYLIKTRGQQVTLSCSPISGHRSVSWYQQTPGQGLQFLFEYFSETQRNKGNFPGRFSGRQFSNSRSEMNVSTLELGDSALYLCASRSGQGATEAFFGQGTRLTVV.

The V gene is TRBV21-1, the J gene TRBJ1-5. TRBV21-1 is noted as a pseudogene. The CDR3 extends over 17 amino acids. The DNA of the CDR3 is TGTGCCAGCAGCAAATTGAGGAGGGCGCCGGGCAATCAGCCCCAGCATTTT. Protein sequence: CASSKLRRAPGNQPQHF.

CDR3 in amino acids: CASTQGSYEQYF. The DNA for the CDR3 is TGTGCCAGCACCCAGGGGTCCTACGAGCAGTACTTC. The chain carries TRBV6-5 and TRBJ2-7; perhaps TRBD1 as D (6 bases). From germline, CDR1 is MNHEY and CDR2 SVGAGI. The V gene lost 7 bases and the J gene lost 1 base, with 8 bases spanning the gap. This CDR3 has 12 residues.

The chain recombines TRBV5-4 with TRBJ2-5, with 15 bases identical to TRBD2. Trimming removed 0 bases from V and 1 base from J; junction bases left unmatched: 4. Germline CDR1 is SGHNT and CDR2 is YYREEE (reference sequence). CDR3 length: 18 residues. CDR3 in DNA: TGTGCCAGCAGCTTGGGGGGACTAGCGGGGGGCCCCCAAGAGACCCAGTACTTC. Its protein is CASSLGGLAGGPQETQYF.

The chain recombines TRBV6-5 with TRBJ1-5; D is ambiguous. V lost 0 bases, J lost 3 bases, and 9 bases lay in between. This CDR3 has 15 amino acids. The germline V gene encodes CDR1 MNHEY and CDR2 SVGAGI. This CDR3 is CASSYSFPINQPQHF. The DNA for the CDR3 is TGTGCCAGCAGTTACTCGTTCCCTATCAATCAGCCCCAGCATTTT.

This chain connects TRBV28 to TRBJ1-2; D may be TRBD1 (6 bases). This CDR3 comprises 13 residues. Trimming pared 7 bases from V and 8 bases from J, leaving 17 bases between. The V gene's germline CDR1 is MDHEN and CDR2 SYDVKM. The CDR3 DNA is TGTGCCAGCACCGAGTACAGGGCCTGGGGCTACACCTTC. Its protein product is CASTEYRAWGYTF.

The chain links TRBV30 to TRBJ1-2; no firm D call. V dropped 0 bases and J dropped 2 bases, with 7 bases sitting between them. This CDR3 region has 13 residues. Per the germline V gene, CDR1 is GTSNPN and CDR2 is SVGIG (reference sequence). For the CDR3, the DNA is TGTGCCTGGAGTGTCGGAGTAAACTATGGCTACACCTTC. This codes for CAWSVGVNYGYTF.